This T cell receptor (beta chain) is drawn from a study of CD8 T cells in Susac syndrome. General study results and limits: Only a relatively small number of individuals were included in the TCR sequencing and HLA analysis.

With regard to this clonotype: Its antigen is currently unknown.

Reverse transcription used about 0.45 to 1 ug RNA and random hexamers. The CDR3 of TCR beta was amplified by immunoSEQ multiplex PCR across 54 Vbeta and 13 Jbeta. TCRdb independently ran MiXCR on the immunoSEQ multiplex PCR reads; one entry per CDR3 protein. In the table there are hundreds of thousands of distinct CDR3 sequences, roughly 84% of which are singletons. Sequencing of TCR beta was carried out in blood CD8+ and CD4+ T cells. Both CD4+ and CD8+ T cells were negatively isolated, and TEMRA cells underwent FACS enrichment. The germline CDR1 and CDR2 sequences are WNHNN and SYGVQD (reference sequence). This CDR3 region has 13 residues. The V gene lost 5 bases and the J gene lost 4 bases, with 10 bases spanning the gap.

The sequence was obtained from a human donor with multiple sclerosis. This chain links TRBV10-1 with TRBJ2-3; D is undetermined. Sequencing was performed on CD8+ T cells from PBMCs. The CDR3: CASSPVSSDTQYF. CDR3 DNA sequence: TGCGCCAGCAGTCCCGTCTCGTCAGATACGCAGTATTTT.